Sequencing of this T cell receptor beta chain was carried out in a study of cytomegalovirus exposure and HLA in healthy donors. Study-level findings and limits: Rarity characterized most TCR sequences, yet some public TCRs appeared in many donors. Later on, an analysis tied around 17,000 TCR beta sequences to HLA alleles at 0.05 false discovery rate. Within an earlier analysis, most TCR beta V segments proved productive either about 87% or about 30% of the time. It was reported in a later analysis that an Asian-associated ancestry cluster showed fewer N-insertions than the approximately 670-donor mean.

The primer mix had 60 Vbeta and 13 Jbeta primers. The data were produced by immunoSEQ multiplex PCR, yet TCRdb's version contains in-frame clones alone and is incomplete. The table has about 140,000 clones, 82% seen once. Concerning this clone: Antigen unknown.

Trimming cost V 2 bases and J 5 bases; bases outside gene matches: 1. The CDR3 spans 15 residues. The germline gives CDR1 SGHDT, CDR2 YYEEEE. The gene calls are TRBV5-6 and TRBJ2-1; 13 bases line up with TRBD2. Sample: PBMCs. The receptor was isolated from a male donor in good health and CMV-seronegative. The CDR3 sequence: CASSLLAGGDNEQFF. The CDR3 DNA reads TGTGCCAGCAGCTTACTAGCGGGAGGGGACAATGAGCAGTTCTTC.